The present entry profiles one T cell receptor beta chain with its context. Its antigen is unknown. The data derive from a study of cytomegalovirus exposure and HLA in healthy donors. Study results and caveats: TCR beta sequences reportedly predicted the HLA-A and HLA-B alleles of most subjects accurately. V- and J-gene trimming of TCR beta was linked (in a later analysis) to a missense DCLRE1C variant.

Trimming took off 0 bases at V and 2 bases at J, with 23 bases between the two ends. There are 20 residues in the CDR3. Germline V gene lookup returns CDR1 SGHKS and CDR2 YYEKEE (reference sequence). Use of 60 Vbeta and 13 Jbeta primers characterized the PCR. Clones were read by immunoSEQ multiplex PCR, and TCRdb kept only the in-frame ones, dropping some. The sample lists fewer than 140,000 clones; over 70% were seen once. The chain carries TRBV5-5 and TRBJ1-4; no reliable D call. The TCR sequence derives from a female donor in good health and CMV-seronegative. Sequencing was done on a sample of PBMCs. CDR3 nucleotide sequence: TGTGCCAGCAGCTTGGAGACGTGGGCAGGCCACCGTCGGACTAATGAAAAACTGTTTTTT. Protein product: CASSLETWAGHRRTNEKLFF.